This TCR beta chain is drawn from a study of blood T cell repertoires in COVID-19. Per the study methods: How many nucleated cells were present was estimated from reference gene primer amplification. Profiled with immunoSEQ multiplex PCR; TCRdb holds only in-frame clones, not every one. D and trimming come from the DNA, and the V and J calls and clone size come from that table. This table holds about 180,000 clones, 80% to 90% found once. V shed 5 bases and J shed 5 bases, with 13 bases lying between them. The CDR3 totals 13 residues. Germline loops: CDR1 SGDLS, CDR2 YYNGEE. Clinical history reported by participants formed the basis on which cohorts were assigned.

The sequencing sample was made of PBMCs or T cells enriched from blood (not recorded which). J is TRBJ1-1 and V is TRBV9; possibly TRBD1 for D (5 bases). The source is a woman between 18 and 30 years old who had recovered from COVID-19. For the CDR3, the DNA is TGTGCCAGCAGTGGAGGGGCCGGTACTGAAGCTTTCTTT. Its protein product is CASSGGAGTEAFF.